This record looks at one TCR beta chain sequence and its context. This entry belongs to a study of blood T cell repertoires in COVID-19. Background on the study: Spain, Italy and the United States supplied samples that represented acute and convalescent COVID-19. PBMCs, B-cell-depleted T cells, or T cells provided the cDNA or gDNA that made up the material.

Authors' analysis steps: Quantification of nucleated cells was approximated via reference gene primer amplification. The assay was immunoSEQ multiplex PCR, and TCRdb's table has in-frame clones only and misses some. Clone size and V and J calls were adopted from that table, with D and trimming inferred from the DNA. The sample has around 100,000 clones, under 90% seen once; the top ten hold 10% to 15%. CDR1 SEHNR and CDR2 FQNEAQ come from the germline V gene (reference sequence). V shed 5 bases, J shed 6 bases, and the junction held 12 bases outside the gene matches. CDR3 length equals 16 residues. The material sequenced was peripheral blood. The TCR was taken from a human donor in a cohort sampled during active or convalescent COVID-19. The rearrangement uses TRBV7-9 and TRBJ1-2, with 10 bases matching TRBD1. The CDR3 sequence: CASSPLGGQGRNGYTF. CDR3 DNA sequence: TGTGCCAGCAGCCCTCTCGGGGGACAGGGGAGAAATGGCTACACCTTC.